The 25 T cell receptor beta chains listed next were all sequenced from one sample in a study of OX40 agonist ivuxolimab in advanced cancers. The protocol was immunoSEQ multiplex PCR, while the TCRdb copy is restricted to in-frame clones and leaves out a portion. The table includes approximately 19,000 clones, 70% to 90% detected once. Sequences were derived from CD4+ or CD8+ T cells sorted from blood, sampled in a trial of the OX40 agonist ivuxolimab. These receptors were taken from an adult with an advanced solid tumor such as melanoma, head and neck, liver or kidney cancer.

The chain is built from TRBV5-1 and TRBJ2-7; D remains ambiguous. The V gene lost 0 bases and the J gene lost 0 bases, with 10 bases spanning the gap. In germline, CDR1 is SGHRS, CDR2 YFSETQ. The CDR3 extends over 15 amino acids. The CDR3 DNA is TGCGCCAGCAGCTTGGCCCCCCCGAGCTCCTACGAGCAGTACTTC. Protein: CASSLAPPSSYEQYF.

In its sample, this clone was seen once. The V call is TRBV6-1, the J call TRBJ1-5; D not resolved. Looked up from germline, CDR1 is MNHNS and CDR2 is SASEGT. The length of the CDR3 is 15 residues. Trimming pared 3 bases from V and 2 bases from J, leaving 11 bases between. CDR3 protein: CASSEAAGGNQPQHF. CDR3 nucleotide sequence: TGTGCCAGCAGTGAGGCGGCCGGGGGCAATCAGCCCCAGCATTTT.

The rearrangement links TRBV13 to TRBJ1-1; no reliable D call. Trimming shortened V by 5 bases and J by 3 bases, and 7 bases separated the two germline ends. The CDR3 is 12 residues long. Germline-derived CDR1 and CDR2 are PRHDT and FYEKMQ (reference sequence). The CDR3 sequence: CASSEQDTEAFF. The CDR3 DNA follows: TGTGCCAGCAGCGAACAAGACACTGAAGCTTTCTTT.

This clone has a single count. The chain is built from TRBV6-1 and TRBJ2-7; 8 positions match TRBD1. V shed 8 bases, J shed 6 bases, and the junction held 9 bases outside the gene matches. Germline V CDR1 and CDR2: MNHNS, SASEGT. The CDR3 is made up of 13 amino acids. CDR3 bases: TGTGCCAGCGTGGACAGGGAACCCCCCGAGCAGTACTTC. Translating gives CASVDREPPEQYF.

The chain links TRBV19 to TRBJ1-1; no firm D call. CDR1 is LNHDA and CDR2 is SQIVND in the germline V gene (reference sequence). With 3 bases removed from V and 7 bases from J, the gap between germline ends came to 15 bases. The CDR3 sequence is 14 residues long. This CDR3 reads CASSISRKDGEAFF. CDR3 nucleotides: TGTGCCAGTAGTATTAGTCGAAAGGATGGTGAAGCTTTCTTT.

The V gene is TRBV7-8, the J gene TRBJ2-7; 7 bases are a match to TRBD2. CDR1 and CDR2 (germline): SGHVS, FQNEAQ. Germline trimming cut 5 bases from V and 6 bases from J; bases unmatched to any gene: 10. The CDR3 loop spans 14 amino acids. The CDR3 sequence: CASSPVVREGEQYF. DNA for the CDR3: TGTGCCAGCAGCCCCGTCGTCAGGGAGGGCGAGCAGTACTTC. Drawing the rest from reference TRBV7-8 and TRBJ2-7, the complete variable domain is GAGVSQSPRYKVAKRGQDVALRCDPISGHVSLFWYQQALGQGPEFLTYFQNEAQLDKSGLPSDRFFAERPEGSVSTLKIQRTQQEDSAVYLCASSPVVREGEQYFGPGTRLTVT.

This chain joins TRBV2 and TRBJ2-1; D perhaps matches TRBD1 (6 bases). CDR1 and CDR2 (germline): SNHLY, FYNNEI. V lost 3 bases, J lost 6 bases, and 15 bases lay in between. The CDR3 sequence is 15 residues long. The CDR3 protein is CASSEVVGTINEQFF. In DNA form, the CDR3 reads TGTGCCAGCAGTGAGGTCGTAGGGACAATCAATGAGCAGTTCTTC.

The chain combines TRBV2 with TRBJ1-1; D possibly corresponds to TRBD1 (5 bases). The germline V gene encodes CDR1 SNHLY and CDR2 FYNNEI. Trimming removed 4 bases from V and 6 bases from J, with 12 bases in between. The CDR3 extends over 13 amino acids. The CDR3 loop reads CASSGGWVAEAFF. DNA for the CDR3: TGTGCCAGCAGTGGGGGGTGGGTGGCTGAAGCTTTCTTT.

The chain combines TRBV14 with TRBJ2-7, with D possibly TRBD1 on 5 matching bases. The CDR3 runs to 12 residues. Germline assignment: CDR1 SGHDN and CDR2 FVKESK. V was shortened by 1 base and J by 5 bases, with 6 bases between the two germline ends. CDR3 sequence (DNA): TGTGCCAGCAGCCAAGGGGGCCACGAGCAGTACTTC. Translation: CASSQGGHEQYF. Filled out from reference TRBV14 and TRBJ2-7, the complete variable domain reads EAGVTQFPSHSVIEKGQTVTLRCDPISGHDNLYWYRRVMGKEIKFLLHFVKESKQDESGMPNNRFLAERTGGTYSTLKVQPAELEDSGVYFCASSQGGHEQYFGPGTRLTVT.

The CDR3 loop is CASSLPGREAFF. The CDR3 DNA is TGCGCCAGCAGCTTGCCGGGACGGGAAGCTTTCTTT. The V and J genes are TRBV5-1 and TRBJ1-1; a possible D gene is TRBD1 (5 bases). This CDR3 contains 12 residues. Germline CDR1 and CDR2: SGHRS and YFSETQ. V dropped 1 base and J dropped 8 bases, with 9 bases sitting between them.

The rearrangement links TRBV7-9 to TRBJ2-7; possibly TRBD2 for D (6 bases). The V end was cut by 3 bases, the J end by 0 bases, with 12 bases between. There are 15 residues in the CDR3. Per germline, CDR1 SEHNR and CDR2 FQNEAQ (reference sequence). The CDR3 reads CASSFDAGSSYEQYF. As DNA, the CDR3 is TGTGCCAGCAGCTTTGATGCGGGGAGCTCCTACGAGCAGTACTTC.

V is TRBV6-5 and J is TRBJ2-5; possibly TRBD2 for D (6 bases). The V gene's germline CDR1 is MNHEY and CDR2 SVGAGI. V lost 3 bases, J lost 5 bases, and 10 bases lay in between. CDR3 length equals 13 residues. The CDR3 sequence is CASSYGGAETQYF. The CDR3 bases are TGTGCCAGCAGTTATGGCGGGGCTGAGACCCAGTACTTC.

The V call is TRBV6-5, the J call TRBJ2-5; 7 nucleotides align to TRBD2. The CDR3 has 13 amino acids. Per the germline V gene, CDR1 is MNHEY and CDR2 is SVGAGI. Trimming cost V 2 bases and J 4 bases; bases outside gene matches: 1. The chain's CDR3 is CASSYRLAETQYF. The CDR3 nucleotides are TGTGCCAGCAGTTACCGACTAGCAGAGACCCAGTACTTC.

This sequence joins TRBV19 and TRBJ1-1, with D tentatively TRBD1 (5 bases). In germline, CDR1 is LNHDA, CDR2 SQIVND (reference sequence). Trimming removed 7 bases from V and 3 bases from J, with 15 bases in between. The length of the CDR3 is 14 residues. For the CDR3, the DNA is TGTGCCAGTATCATTCGGGGGGGACACACTGAAGCTTTCTTT. Encoded protein: CASIIRGGHTEAFF.

V usage is TRBV7-3 and J usage is TRBJ2-7; D ambiguous. V gave up 2 bases and J gave up 0 bases, with 5 bases separating them. The length of the CDR3 is 13 residues. CDR1 is SGHTA, CDR2 FQGTGA, per germline. CDR3 sequence: CASSLDPSYEQYF. DNA of the CDR3: TGTGCCAGCAGCTTAGACCCCTCCTACGAGCAGTACTTC.

V and J are TRBV6-5 and TRBJ2-7; TRBD2 agrees at 9 bases. V lost 5 bases and J lost 0; bases outside the gene matches: 2. The CDR3 has 14 residues. Germline V gene sequence: CDR1 MNHEY, CDR2 SVGAGI. This chain's CDR3 is CASSTSGPSYEQYF. Here the CDR3 DNA reads TGTGCCAGCAGTACTAGCGGGCCCTCCTACGAGCAGTACTTC.

The chain couples TRBV9 to TRBJ1-3; D not certain. Germline CDR1 reads SGDLS; CDR2 reads YYNGEE. V was clipped by 3 bases and J by 4 bases, with 14 bases between them. The CDR3 is 15 amino acids. CDR3 coding DNA: TGTGCCAGCAGCGAAGGTTCAGTGTCCGGAAACACCATATATTTT. Translating it yields CASSEGSVSGNTIYF.

CDR3 amino acids: CASSRGGRGQYGYTF. In nucleotides, the CDR3 is TGTGCCAGCAGTCGGGGAGGGAGGGGGCAATATGGCTACACCTTC. The chain is built from TRBV27 and TRBJ1-2; 7 positions agree with TRBD1. The germline gives CDR1 MNHEY, CDR2 SMNVEV (reference sequence). This CDR3 has 15 amino acids. Trimming took 5 bases from V and 5 from J; bases not matched to a gene: 11.

This clone appeared a single time. V gene TRBV27 combines with J gene TRBJ1-5; D gene uncertain. CDR3 length equals 13 residues. The germline V gene has CDR1 MNHEY and CDR2 SMNVEV (reference sequence). The V end was cut by 7 bases, the J end by 3 bases, with 10 bases between. The CDR3 DNA follows: TGTGCCAGCAAGGACGGGGACAATCAGCCCCAGCATTTT. Translation: CASKDGDNQPQHF.

This chain links TRBV18 with TRBJ2-2, with TRBD2 as a possible D gene (5 bases). V was clipped by 0 bases and J by 4 bases, with 15 bases between them. In germline, CDR1 is KGHSH, CDR2 LQKENI. CDR3 length equals 17 residues. The CDR3 here is CASSPPKGLPSTGELFF. The CDR3 DNA sequence: TGTGCCAGCTCACCACCGAAAGGACTGCCATCCACCGGGGAGCTGTTTTTT.

The chain employs TRBV13 and TRBJ2-1; unclear D gene. The V gene's germline CDR1 is PRHDT and CDR2 FYEKMQ (reference sequence). V lost 5 bases and J lost 8, with 13 bases in between. This CDR3 comprises 13 residues. The CDR3 nucleotides read TGTGCCAGCAGCGGTAAAAGGGTCTATGAGCAGTTCTTC. Protein sequence: CASSGKRVYEQFF.

The chain uses TRBV10-1 and TRBJ2-5; 7 nucleotides line up with TRBD1. This CDR3 is built from 18 residues. CDR1 is WNHNN and CDR2 is SYGVQD in the germline V gene (reference sequence). Trimming took 3 bases from V and 1 from J; bases not matched to a gene: 14. The CDR3 reads CASSDIQGTKGPQETQYF. The DNA for the CDR3 is TGCGCCAGCAGTGACATACAGGGGACCAAGGGGCCCCAAGAGACCCAGTACTTC.

By proportion, this clone is medium-sized. The CDR3 spells CASSSLGVGGDEQFF. The CDR3 nucleotides read TGTGCCAGCAGCTCCCTAGGGGTAGGGGGCGATGAGCAGTTCTTC. The gene calls are TRBV27 and TRBJ2-1; 7 positions agree with TRBD1. Trimming took 6 bases from V and 8 from J; bases not matched to a gene: 13. This CDR3 has 15 amino acids. Germline lookup yields CDR1 MNHEY and CDR2 SMNVEV (reference sequence).

The V and J genes are TRBV2 and TRBJ2-7, with 8 positions matching TRBD1. CDR1 SNHLY and CDR2 FYNNEI come from the germline V gene. The CDR3 has 13 residues. Germline trimming cut 3 bases from V and 5 bases from J; bases unmatched to any gene: 3. CDR3 residues: CASSEGQVNEQYF. The DNA of the CDR3 is TGTGCCAGCAGTGAGGGACAGGTAAACGAGCAGTACTTC.

J is TRBJ2-1 and V is TRBV7-9; perhaps D is TRBD1 or TRBD2 (5 bases each). Germline assignment: CDR1 SEHNR and CDR2 FQNEAQ (reference sequence). The CDR3 is made up of 13 amino acids. Trimming pared 2 bases from V and 8 bases from J, leaving 10 bases between. The CDR3 DNA follows: TGTGCCAGCAGCTTACTAGGGGACCATGAGCAGTTCTTC. Residues: CASSLLGDHEQFF.